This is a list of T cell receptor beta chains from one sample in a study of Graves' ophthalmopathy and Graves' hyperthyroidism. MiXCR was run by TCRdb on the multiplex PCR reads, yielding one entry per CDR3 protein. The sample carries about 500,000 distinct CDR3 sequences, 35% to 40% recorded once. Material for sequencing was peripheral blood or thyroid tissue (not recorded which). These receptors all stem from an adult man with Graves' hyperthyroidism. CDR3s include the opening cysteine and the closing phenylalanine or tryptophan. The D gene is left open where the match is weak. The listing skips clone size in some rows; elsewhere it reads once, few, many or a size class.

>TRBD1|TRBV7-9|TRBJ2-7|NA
TGTGCCAGCAGCCCCACCGGGACAGGGGACTACGAGCAGTACTTC
CASSPTGTGDYEQYF
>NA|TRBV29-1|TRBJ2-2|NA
TGCAGCAGGCAGGGGATCGGGGAGCTGTTTTTT
CSRQGIGELFF
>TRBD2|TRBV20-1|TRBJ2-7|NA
TGCAGTGCTTCGTCTAGCGGATTAACCTACGAGCAGTACTTC
CSASSSGLTYEQYF
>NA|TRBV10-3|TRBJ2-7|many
TGTGCCATCAGGAAGACGGGCAGCTCCTACGAGCAGTACTTC
CAIRKTGSSYEQYF
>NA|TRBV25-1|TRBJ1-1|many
TGTGCCAGCAGTGAATTGGGAGGGGGAGTTATGAACACTGAAGCTTTCTTT
CASSELGGGVMNTEAFF
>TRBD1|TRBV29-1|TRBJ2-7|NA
TGCAGCTCTCCCGGGACAGGACGGTACGAGCAGTACTTC
CSSPGTGRYEQYF
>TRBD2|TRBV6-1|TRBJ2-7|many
TGTGCCAGCAATCTCCGGACTAGCGGTACCTACGAGCAGTACTTC
CASNLRTSGTYEQYF
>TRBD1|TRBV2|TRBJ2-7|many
TGTGCCAGCCCCAGGGACAGGGGAGGCTACGAGCAGTACTTC
CASPRDRGGYEQYF
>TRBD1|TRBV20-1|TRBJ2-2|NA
TGCAGTGCAACCGCACCGGGACAGGGCGCCGGGGAGCTGTTTTTT
CSATAPGQGAGELFF
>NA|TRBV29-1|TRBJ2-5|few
TGCAGCGTTGGGAACAGGCTGGAGACCCAGTACTTC
CSVGNRLETQYF
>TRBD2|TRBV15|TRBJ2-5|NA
TGTGCCAGCAGCTTAGCTCAGCGGGGGGGCGCCGAGACCCAGTACTTC
CASSLAQRGGAETQYF
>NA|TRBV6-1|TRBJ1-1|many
TGTGCCAGCAGTGAGCCAGTCAGTATCAGTGAAGAAGCTTTCTTT
CASSEPVSISEEAFF
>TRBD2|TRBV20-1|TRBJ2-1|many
TGCAGTGCGGAAGGGGGCATAGCGGGAGTTTTGGATGAGCAGTTCTTC
CSAEGGIAGVLDEQFF
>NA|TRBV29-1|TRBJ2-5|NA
TGCAGCAGTGAAGGTATACAGGGTCAAGAGACCCAGTACTTC
CSSEGIQGQETQYF
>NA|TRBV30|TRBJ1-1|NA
TGTGCCTGGAGTGTGAACACTGTGAACACTGAAGCTTTCTTT
CAWSVNTVNTEAFF
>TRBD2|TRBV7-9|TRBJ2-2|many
TGTGCCAGCAACCTTCCAGCGGGATCCCGTGGCACCGGGGAGCTGTTTTTT
CASNLPAGSRGTGELFF
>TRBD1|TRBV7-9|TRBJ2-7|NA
TGTGCCAGCAGTCAGACAGGGGGCCACGAGCAGTACTTC
CASSQTGGHEQYF
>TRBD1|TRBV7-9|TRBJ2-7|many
TGTGCCAGCAGCTCGCGCCGGGACAGGGACTCGTCCGAGCAGTACTTC
CASSSRRDRDSSEQYF
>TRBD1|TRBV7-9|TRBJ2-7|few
TGTGCCAGCAGCCGTTTTCAGGGGGACGGGTCCTACGAGCAGTACTTC
CASSRFQGDGSYEQYF
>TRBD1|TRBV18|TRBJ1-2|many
TGTGCCAGCTCACCTTACCGACAGGGGGAAGACGGCTACACCTTC
CASSPYRQGEDGYTF
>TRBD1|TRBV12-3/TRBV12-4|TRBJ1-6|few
TGTGCCAGCAGCCGGGGGACAGGGGTTTCACCCCTCCACTTT
CASSRGTGVSPLHF
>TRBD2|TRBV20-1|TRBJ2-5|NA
TGCAGTGCTAGTAGCGGGGGGGCGAGGACCCAGTACTTC
CSASSGGARTQYF
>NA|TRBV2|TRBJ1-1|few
TGTGCCAGCATATTAGGGGCCACTGAAGCTTTCTTT
CASILGATEAFF
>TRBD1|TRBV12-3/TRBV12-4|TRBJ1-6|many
TGTGCCAGCTGGAAGGTATCCGGGACAGGAGCTTCACCCCTCCACTTT
CASWKVSGTGASPLHF
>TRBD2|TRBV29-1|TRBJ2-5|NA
TGCAGCGTTCCCGCTACCGGACTAGCGGGAGGAGGAGAGACCCAGTACTTC
CSVPATGLAGGGETQYF
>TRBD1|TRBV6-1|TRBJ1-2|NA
TGTGCCAGCAGTGAGAGACAGGGGGGCTATGGCTACACCTTC
CASSERQGGYGYTF
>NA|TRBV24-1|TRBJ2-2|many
TGTGCCACCAGTGTGGACGGGACCGGGGAGCTGTTTTTT
CATSVDGTGELFF
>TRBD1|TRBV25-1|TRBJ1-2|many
TGTGCCAGCAGAAGGGCAGGGGGGGATGGCTACACCTTC
CASRRAGGDGYTF
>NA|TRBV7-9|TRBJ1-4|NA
TGCGCCAGCAGGATGGAGGGGTCTAATGAAAAACTGTTTTTT
CASRMEGSNEKLFF
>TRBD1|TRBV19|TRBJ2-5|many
TGTGCCAGCGCTACGGGACAGGGGTTGGAGACCCAGTACTTC
CASATGQGLETQYF
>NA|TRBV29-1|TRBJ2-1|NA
TGCAGCGTGGTACAGGATTACAATGAGCAGTTCTTC
CSVVQDYNEQFF
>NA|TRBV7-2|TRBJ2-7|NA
TGTGCCAGCAGCCAAGGGATAGGGCGGGACTCCTACGAGCAGTACTTC
CASSQGIGRDSYEQYF
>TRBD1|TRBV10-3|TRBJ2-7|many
TGTGCCATCAGTGGACAGGCCGGGACAGGGGCCTACGAGCAGTACTTC
CAISGQAGTGAYEQYF
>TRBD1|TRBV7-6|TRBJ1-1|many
TGTGCCAGCAGCTTAACGACAGGGGACACTGAAGCTTTCTTT
CASSLTTGDTEAFF
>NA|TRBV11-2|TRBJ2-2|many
TGTGCCAGCAGCTCACCGGGCCTTGGGATCGTCGGGGAGCTGTTTTTT
CASSSPGLGIVGELFF
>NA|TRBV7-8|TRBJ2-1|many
TGTGCCAGCACCAGACAGAGAGCCTACAATGAGCAGTTCTTC
CASTRQRAYNEQFF
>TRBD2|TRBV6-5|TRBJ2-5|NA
TGTGCCAGCAGTTACCGACGACTAGCGGGGCAAGAGACCCAGTACTTC
CASSYRRLAGQETQYF
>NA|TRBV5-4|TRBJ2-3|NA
TGTGCCAGCAGCTATGGGGCGTCGGATACGCAGTATTTT
CASSYGASDTQYF
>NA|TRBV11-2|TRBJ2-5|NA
TGTGCCAGCAGCTTAGTGTTAGGGGCAGAGCAAGAGACCCAGTACTTC
CASSLVLGAEQETQYF
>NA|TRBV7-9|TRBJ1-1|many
TGTGCCAGCAGCTTAACAGGGTTTCAGACTGAAGCTTTCTTT
CASSLTGFQTEAFF
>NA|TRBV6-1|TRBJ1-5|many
TGTGCCAGCACCGAAGGGGAGCCCCAGCATTTT
CASTEGEPQHF
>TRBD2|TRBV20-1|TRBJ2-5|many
TGCAGTGCTAGAGATCCCGGGAGGGCCACCGCGACCCAGTACTTC
CSARDPGRATATQYF
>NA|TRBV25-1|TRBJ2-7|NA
TGTGCCAGCAGTTTGGTGACTAGCGAGCAGTACTTC
CASSLVTSEQYF
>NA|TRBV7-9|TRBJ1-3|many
TGTGCCAGCAGACGAGTCACAGGGAGCTCTGGAAACACCATATATTTT
CASRRVTGSSGNTIYF
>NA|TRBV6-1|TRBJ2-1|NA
TGTGCCAGCAGTGAGCTGTTTTCGACTAGAAAAGGTGAGCAGTTCTTC
CASSELFSTRKGEQFF
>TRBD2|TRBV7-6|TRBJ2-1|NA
TGTGCCAGCAGCTTAGGACTAGCGGGGGGGGGTACCCTTATTGAGAGCGAGCAGTTCTTC
CASSLGLAGGGTLIESEQFF
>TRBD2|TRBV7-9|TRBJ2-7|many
TGTGCCAGCAGGGAAGGGACTAGCGGAACCTACGAGCAGTACTTC
CASREGTSGTYEQYF
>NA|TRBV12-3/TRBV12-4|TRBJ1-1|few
TGTGCCAGCAGGAGGGTTCGGGGGGTCACTGAAGCTTTCTTT
CASRRVRGVTEAFF
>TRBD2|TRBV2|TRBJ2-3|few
TGTGCCAGCACAAGTTCGGGAGGGAGCACAGATACGCAGTATTTT
CASTSSGGSTDTQYF
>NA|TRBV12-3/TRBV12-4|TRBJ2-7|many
TGTGCCAGCAGTTTTACAGGGCCTACCTACGAGCAGTACTTC
CASSFTGPTYEQYF
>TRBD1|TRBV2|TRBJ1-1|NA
TGTGCCAGCAGTGGAAGGACAGGGGGTTGGACTGAAGCTTTCTTT
CASSGRTGGWTEAFF
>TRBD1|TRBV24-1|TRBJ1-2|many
TGTGCCACCAGTGCCCCAGGTGGACAGGGAGGAATCTATGGCTACACCTTC
CATSAPGGQGGIYGYTF